The 26 T cell receptor beta chains below all came from one sample that was sequenced in a study of blood T cells in healthy people across ages. A sample-barcoded 5' primer and a J-beta primer mix were used in a second PCR of about 6 to 12 cycles. TCRdb redid the calling of the 5' RACE reads with MiXCR, one entry per CDR3 protein. This sample has under 700,000 distinct CDR3 sequences, with about 24% found just once. Another study also made use of these data, one on T cells of mothers and their children.

Sequencing input: blood. Every receptor here comes from a boy aged 5-17 years in good health.

This clonotype was counted only a few times. V and J are TRBV5-6 and TRBJ2-5; D gene ambiguous. The assigned J gene may be wrong: the sequence end matches TRBJ2-1 better. There are 12 residues in the CDR3. The germline V gene encodes CDR1 SGHDT and CDR2 YYEEEE. The CDR3 is CASSLGLQEQFF. The CDR3 DNA reads TGTGCCAGCAGCTTGGGATTACAGGAGCAGTTCTTC.

The sample holds many counts of this clonotype. The rearrangement joins TRBV9 to TRBJ2-2; 9 bases align to TRBD2. This CDR3 spans 16 amino acids. Germline V gives CDR1 SGDLS, CDR2 YYNGEE. The J segment lost 7 bases and the V segment lost 3 bases, leaving 10 bases of the junction unmatched. The CDR3 sequence: CASSAPGLAGGGELFF. The CDR3 nucleotides read TGTGCCAGCAGCGCGCCGGGACTAGCCGGGGGCGGGGAGCTGTTTTTT. The full variable domain, its missing parts supplied by reference TRBV9 and TRBJ2-2, is DSGVTQTPKHLITATGQRVTLRCSPRSGDLSVYWYQQSLDQGLQFLIQYYNGEERAKGNILERFSAQQFPDLHSELNLSSLELGDSALYFCASSAPGLAGGGELFFGEGSRLTVL.

This chain joins TRBV9 and TRBJ2-1, with D unclear. Trimming left V 5 bases short and J 6 bases short, with 12 bases between. The CDR3 contains 13 residues. Germline V CDR1 and CDR2: SGDLS, YYNGEE. CDR3 amino acids: CASSPLGSNEQFF. DNA of the CDR3: TGTGCCAGCAGTCCTTTAGGCAGCAATGAGCAGTTCTTC.

This clonotype has only a few counts. The genes are TRBV27 and TRBJ2-1; D is tentatively TRBD1 or TRBD2 (5 bases each). The CDR3 has 12 residues. Trimming cost V 8 bases and J 10 bases, with 15 bases left between them. Germline V lookup: CDR1 MNHEY, CDR2 SMNVEV (reference sequence). CDR3 in DNA: TGTGCCAGCTCGGGAACGGGGACCGAGCAGTTCTTC. Translated: CASSGTGTEQFF.

The chain links TRBV2 to TRBJ1-1; unclear D gene. V shed 5 bases and J shed 1 base, with 8 bases lying between them. The CDR3 sequence is 13 residues long. Germline CDR1 reads SNHLY; CDR2 reads FYNNEI. The CDR3 loop is CASSWEGNTEAFF. DNA for the CDR3: TGTGCCAGCAGTTGGGAAGGGAACACTGAAGCTTTCTTT.

In its sample, this clonotype was seen a few times. This sequence joins TRBV14 and TRBJ2-5, with 7 bases that match TRBD2. The CDR3 loop spans 16 amino acids. Losses at the gene ends were 1 base for V and 0 bases for J; bases not matched to a gene: 5. Germline V lookup: CDR1 SGHDN, CDR2 FVKESK. DNA of the CDR3: TGTGCCAGCAGCCAAGTGATACGGGGGGACCAAGAGACCCAGTACTTC. This gives the protein CASSQVIRGDQETQYF.

The J gene is TRBJ1-6, the V gene TRBV7-2, with D unclear. Trimming pared 1 base from V and 7 bases from J, leaving 14 bases between. Germline CDR1 is SGHTA and CDR2 is FQGNSA. The CDR3 extends over 16 amino acids. The DNA for the CDR3 is TGTGCCAGCAGCTTAGGAGCAAGAACCAACAATTCACCCCTCCACTTT. The encoded protein is CASSLGARTNNSPLHF.

This clonotype was counted between two and nine times. V is TRBV28 and J is TRBJ2-5, with no clear D. The better agreement between TRBJ2-7 and the DNA end casts doubt on the J call. The CDR3 is 16 residues long. Germline V gene sequence: CDR1 MDHEN, CDR2 SYDVKM. The CDR3 spells CASSSPKRVLSYEQYF. In DNA, the CDR3 is TGTGCCAGCAGTTCCCCGAAGAGAGTTCTTTCCTACGAGCAGTACTTC.

The chain links TRBV6-5 to TRBJ2-5; D not resolved. This CDR3 has 14 residues. In germline, CDR1 is MNHEY, CDR2 SVGAGI. Trimming left V 2 bases short and J 1 base short, with 8 bases between. CDR3 sequence (DNA): TGTGCCAGCAGTTACCGGACGTCCCAAGAGACCCAGTACTTC. As protein: CASSYRTSQETQYF.

The rearrangement uses TRBV7-9 and TRBJ1-2; a weak D match, TRBD1 (5 bases). Trimming removed 3 bases from V and 7 bases from J, with 12 bases in between. CDR1 SEHNR and CDR2 FQNEAQ come from the germline V gene (reference sequence). This CDR3 is built from 13 residues. The CDR3 spells CASSLDWGIGYTF. The CDR3 bases are TGTGCCAGCAGCTTGGATTGGGGGATTGGCTACACCTTC.

J is TRBJ2-5 and V is TRBV12-3 or TRBV12-4; D is unresolved. The tail of the sequence fits TRBJ2-1 better, so the J call may be wrong. This CDR3 is 12 amino acids long. In nucleotides, the CDR3 is TGTGCCAGCAGTCACCAGAGAGGTGAGCAGTTCTTC. Its protein product is CASSHQRGEQFF.

Worth noting for this clonotype: The junction departs from the called germline gene at one end, perhaps through a read error. V gene TRBV7-9 combines with J gene TRBJ2-1, with 7 bases fitting TRBD1. Germline V CDR1 and CDR2: SEHNR, FQNEAQ (reference sequence). CDR3 length: 14 residues. DNA for the CDR3: TGTGCCTGCAGCTCGGGACAGAGTTACAATGAGCAGTTCTTC. Translating it yields CACSSGQSYNEQFF. The variable domain in full, completed from reference TRBV7-9 and TRBJ2-1, reads DTGVSQNPRHKITKRGQNVTFRCDPISEHNRLYWYRQTLGQGPEFLTYFQNEAQLEKSRLLSDRFSAERPKGSFSTLEIQRTEQGDSAMYLCACSSGQSYNEQFFGPGTRLTVL.

There are many counts of this clonotype. The V gene is TRBV7-2, the J gene TRBJ1-2; D gene unclear. CDR1 SGHTA and CDR2 FQGNSA come from the germline V gene. There are 15 residues in the CDR3. With 5 bases removed from V and 4 bases from J, the gap between germline ends came to 17 bases. The CDR3 sequence: CASSLPTEPSYGYTF. The CDR3 bases are TGTGCCAGCAGCCTGCCTACTGAGCCTTCCTATGGCTACACCTTC.

This clonotype has just a few counts. A junction boundary mismatches the germline segment, possibly from a read error. V gene TRBV20-1 combines with J gene TRBJ2-7; D is possibly TRBD2 (5 bases). This CDR3 comprises 11 residues. The germline V gene encodes CDR1 DFQATT and CDR2 SNEGSKA (reference sequence). In nucleotides, the CDR3 is TGCAGTGCGAGGGATAACTACGAGCGGTACTTC. Residues: CSARDNYERYF.

This clonotype was counted between two and nine times. The chain links TRBV5-5 to TRBJ2-5; the D call may be TRBD1 or TRBD2 (5 bases each). The DNA end lines up better with TRBJ2-1; the J call may be wrong. Germline V lookup: CDR1 SGHKS, CDR2 YYEKEE (reference sequence). The CDR3 totals 16 residues. The CDR3 nucleotides read TGTGCCAGCAGCTTGGTGGGTTTGGGGGTTTACAATGAGCAGTTCTTC. This translates into CASSLVGLGVYNEQFF.

This clonotype was detected only a few times. The CDR3 region is CASSGGTANNEKLFF. The CDR3, as DNA: TGTGCCAGCAGCGGAGGGACAGCTAATAATGAAAAACTGTTTTTT. This chain uses TRBV9 with TRBJ1-4; 7 positions match TRBD1. V lost 3 bases, J lost 4 bases, and 6 bases stayed unmatched. The V gene's germline CDR1 is SGDLS and CDR2 YYNGEE. There are 15 residues in the CDR3.

This clonotype was observed many times. The chain has TRBV15 and TRBJ2-5; 8 bases align to TRBD1. The CDR3 is 13 amino acids. Germline V gene data show CDR1 as LNHNV and CDR2 as YYDKDF (reference sequence). V lost 7 bases to trimming and J lost 0 bases; unmatched junction nucleotides: 1. CDR3: CATKDRDQETQYF. The CDR3 region has the DNA TGTGCCACCAAGGACAGGGACCAAGAGACCCAGTACTTC. Supplemented by reference TRBV15 and TRBJ2-5, the full variable domain reads DAMVIQNPRYQVTQFGKPVTLSCSQTLNHNVMYWYQQKSSQAPKLLFHYYDKDFNNEADTPDNFQSRRPNTSFCFLDIRSPGLGDTAMYLCATKDRDQETQYFGPGTRLLVL.

This clonotype was counted between two and nine times. The chain couples TRBV28 to TRBJ2-2; no definite D call. V lost 3 bases and J lost 2, with 4 bases in between. From germline, CDR1 is MDHEN and CDR2 SYDVKM. This CDR3 is 13 amino acids long. The CDR3 region has the DNA TGTGCCAGCAGTTTTTATAACACCGGGGAGCTGTTTTTT. Protein sequence: CASSFYNTGELFF.

This clonotype was detected many times. V usage is TRBV5-1 and J usage is TRBJ2-5; D might be TRBD1 (5 bases). V lost 4 bases and J 0 bases, leaving 10 bases between the germline ends. Germline-derived CDR1 and CDR2 are SGHRS and YFSETQ. The CDR3 consists of 14 residues. In DNA form, the CDR3 reads TGCGCCAGCAGCCCGGAAGGGGACCAAGAGACCCAGTACTTC. Its translation: CASSPEGDQETQYF.

The chain recombines TRBV6-6 with TRBJ2-4; D is ambiguous. CDR1 MNHNY and CDR2 SVGAGI come from the germline V gene (reference sequence). The CDR3 has 15 residues. The V end lost 4 bases, the J end lost 0 bases, and 10 bases lay between the germline ends. This CDR3 is CASSSWRLAKNIQYF. For the CDR3, the DNA is TGTGCCAGCAGTTCCTGGCGGCTAGCCAAAAACATTCAGTACTTC.

The chain is built from TRBV29-1 and TRBJ2-5; D is perhaps TRBD1 (7 bases). Germline V gene lookup returns CDR1 SQVTM and CDR2 ANQGSEA. This CDR3 spans 17 amino acids. With 0 bases removed from V and 1 base from J, the gap between germline ends came to 18 bases. The CDR3 region has the DNA TGCAGCGTTGAAGATTCTAAACGGGGGACAGTCCAAGAGACCCAGTACTTC. Its translation is CSVEDSKRGTVQETQYF.

The chain uses TRBV6-2 or TRBV6-3 and TRBJ2-6; TRBD2 matches 8 bases. CDR1 MNHEY and CDR2 SVGEGT come from the germline V gene. With 11 bases clipped from V and 3 bases from J, the junction kept 9 bases outside the gene matches. CDR3 size: 15 residues. The CDR3 coding sequence is TGTGCCTGTGCCGTGAGCGGGAGTGGGGCCAACGTCCTGACTTTC. Its translation: CACAVSGSGANVLTF.

The chain recombines TRBV12-5 with TRBJ1-2, with D hard to call. V was pared by 4 bases and J by 7 bases, with 7 bases between. CDR3 length equals 11 residues. Germline V CDR1 and CDR2: LGHNT, FRNRAP. Here the CDR3 reads CASGSECGYTF. The CDR3 DNA follows: TGTGCTAGTGGTTCTGAGTGTGGCTACACCTTC.

This clonotype was observed a single time. The chain couples TRBV6-2 or TRBV6-3 to TRBJ1-2, with D uncertain. Per germline, CDR1 MNHEY and CDR2 SVGEGT. This CDR3 is 12 amino acids long. The CDR3 reads CASGSLNYGYTF. Here the CDR3 DNA reads TGTGCAAGCGGGTCCCTCAACTATGGCTACACCTTC.

This clonotype was found a few times. The CDR3 loop is CASSESRGIQETQYF. In DNA form, the CDR3 reads TGTGCCAGCAGTGAGTCGCGGGGGATACAAGAGACCCAGTACTTC. V usage is TRBV25-1 and J usage is TRBJ2-5, with TRBD2 identical over 7 bases. The CDR3 contains 15 residues. Losses at the gene ends were 3 bases for V and 2 bases for J; bases not matched to a gene: 6. Germline values: CDR1 MGHDK, CDR2 SYGVNS.

The CDR3 is CASRPGVVGHYEQYF. For the CDR3, the DNA is TGTGCCAGCAGACCTGGGGTGGTGGGGCACTACGAGCAGTACTTC. The chain has TRBV12-3 or TRBV12-4 and TRBJ2-5; TRBD1 is a possible D gene (5 bases). The DNA end is more similar to TRBJ2-7, so the J call may be wrong. The CDR3 sequence is 15 residues long.